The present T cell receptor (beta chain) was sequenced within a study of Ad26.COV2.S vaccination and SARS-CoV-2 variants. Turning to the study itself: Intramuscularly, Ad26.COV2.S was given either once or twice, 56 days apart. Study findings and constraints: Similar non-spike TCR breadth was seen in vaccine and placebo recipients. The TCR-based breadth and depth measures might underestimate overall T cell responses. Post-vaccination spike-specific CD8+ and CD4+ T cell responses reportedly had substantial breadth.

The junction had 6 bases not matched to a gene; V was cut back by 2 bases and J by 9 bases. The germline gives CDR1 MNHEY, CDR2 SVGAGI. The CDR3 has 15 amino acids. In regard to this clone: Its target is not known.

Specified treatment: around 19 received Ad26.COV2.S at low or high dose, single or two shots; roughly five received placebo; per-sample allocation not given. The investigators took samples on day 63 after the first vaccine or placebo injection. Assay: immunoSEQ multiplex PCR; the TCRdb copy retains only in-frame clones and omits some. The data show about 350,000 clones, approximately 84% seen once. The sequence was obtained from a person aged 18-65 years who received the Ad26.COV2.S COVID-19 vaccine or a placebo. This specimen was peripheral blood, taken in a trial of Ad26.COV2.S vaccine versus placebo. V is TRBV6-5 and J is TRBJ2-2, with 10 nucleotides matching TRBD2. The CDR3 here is CASSYVSSGRRELFF. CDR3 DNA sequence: TGTGCCAGCAGTTACGTGTCTAGCGGGAGAAGGGAGCTGTTTTTT.